These 20 T cell receptor beta chains came from one sample sequenced in a study of cytotoxic CD8 clonotypes in ibrutinib-treated CLL. Clones were read by immunoSEQ multiplex PCR, and TCRdb kept only the in-frame ones, dropping some. The sample shows about 63,000 clones, roughly 70% of them seen only once. This specimen consisted of PBMCs, obtained after 12 months of ibrutinib treatment. All receptors come from a human donor with chronic lymphocytic leukemia.

This clone came up a few times. The chain carries TRBV2 and TRBJ2-6; a possible D gene is TRBD2 (5 bases). Germline V CDR1 and CDR2: SNHLY, FYNNEI. V shed 6 bases and J shed 1 base, with 10 bases lying between them. The CDR3 has 15 residues. As DNA, the CDR3 is TGTGCCAGCAGCCGGGAAGGATCTGGGGCCAACGTCCTGACTTTC. It translates to CASSREGSGANVLTF.

This chain joins TRBV7-6 and TRBJ1-3; unclear D gene. CDR3 length: 15 amino acids. Germline V gene sequence: CDR1 SGHVS, CDR2 FNYEAQ. Trimming stripped 3 bases from V and 0 bases from J, with 9 bases between. CDR3 nucleotide sequence: TGTGCCAGCAGCTTCCAACAGAGCTCTGGAAACACCATATATTTT. Translating it yields CASSFQQSSGNTIYF.

The J gene is TRBJ2-7, the V gene TRBV9; perhaps TRBD1 as D (6 bases). From germline, CDR1 is SGDLS and CDR2 YYNGEE. The CDR3 has 14 residues. With 4 bases removed from V and 4 bases from J, the gap between germline ends came to 15 bases. The CDR3 nucleotides read TGTGCCAGCAGCCTCGGGACACCCGGATACGAGCAGTACTTC. Residues: CASSLGTPGYEQYF.

V and J are TRBV7-9 and TRBJ1-2; D might be TRBD1 (5 bases). The CDR3 sequence is 14 residues long. In germline, CDR1 is SEHNR, CDR2 FQNEAQ (reference sequence). The V and J ends lost 5 bases and 4 bases respectively, with 14 bases between them. CDR3 nucleotides: TGTGCCAGCAGCCCACACCAGGGCCTCTATGGCTACACCTTC. This encodes CASSPHQGLYGYTF.

The chain uses TRBV2 and TRBJ2-4; 8 bases match TRBD1. Germline lookup yields CDR1 SNHLY and CDR2 FYNNEI. Trimming took 1 base from V and 2 from J; bases not matched to a gene: 1. CDR3 length: 15 residues. Here the CDR3 reads CASSEGQGPKNIQYF. The CDR3 DNA is TGTGCCAGCAGTGAAGGACAGGGGCCCAAAAACATTCAGTACTTC.

The chain is built from TRBV2 and TRBJ2-1; D is unclear. The V and J ends lost 7 bases and 6 bases respectively, with 13 bases between them. Germline V lookup: CDR1 SNHLY, CDR2 FYNNEI. The length of the CDR3 is 13 residues. CDR3 coding DNA: TGTGCCAGCACCGGGCGTACTTCCAATGAGCAGTTCTTC. Its translation is CASTGRTSNEQFF.

This chain uses TRBV27 with TRBJ2-3; D uncertain. V lost 5 bases and J 2 bases, leaving 8 bases between the germline ends. CDR1 MNHEY and CDR2 SMNVEV come from the germline V gene (reference sequence). CDR3 length equals 13 residues. CDR3 nucleotide sequence: TGTGCCAGCAGTATCGCGGCCACAGATACGCAGTATTTT. Translation gives CASSIAATDTQYF.

The CDR3 bases are TGTGCCACCAGCAGATTTAGCGGGAGGGACACCGGGGAGCTGTTTTTT. Amino acid sequence: CATSRFSGRDTGELFF. The chain is built from TRBV15 and TRBJ2-2; 11 bases line up with TRBD2. Germline CDR1 reads LNHNV; CDR2 reads YYDKDF (reference sequence). Germline trimming cut 2 bases from V and 3 bases from J; bases unmatched to any gene: 2. The CDR3 has 16 amino acids.

The V and J genes are TRBV5-8 and TRBJ1-5; D uncertain. The CDR3 extends over 15 amino acids. The V and J ends lost 0 bases and 7 bases respectively, with 14 bases between them. The germline gives CDR1 SGHTS, CDR2 YDEGEE. DNA for the CDR3: TGTGCCAGCAGCTTGGAAGGGCAGGCAAGGCAGCCCCAGCATTTT. Its protein is CASSLEGQARQPQHF. Complete variable domain (other parts from reference TRBV5-8 and TRBJ1-5): EAGVTQSPTHLIKTRGQQATLRCSPISGHTSVYWYQQALGLGLQFLLWYDEGEERNRGNFPPRFSGRQFPNYSSELNVNALELEDSALYLCASSLEGQARQPQHFGDGTRLSIL.

This chain joins TRBV10-1 and TRBJ1-5; D is uncertain. Germline lookup yields CDR1 WNHNN and CDR2 SYGVQD (reference sequence). The CDR3 has 10 amino acids. Trimming removed 4 bases from V and 6 bases from J, with 1 base in between. CDR3 coding DNA: TGCGCCAGCAGTGTTCAGCCCCAGCATTTT. Residues: CASSVQPQHF.

The chain links TRBV6-5 to TRBJ1-2; TRBD1 is a possible D gene (5 bases). Deletions cut 8 bases from V and 8 bases from J, with 12 bases between. Germline CDR1 reads MNHEY; CDR2 reads SVGAGI. The CDR3 spans 11 residues. The CDR3 sequence: CASGRGDGYTF. CDR3 sequence (DNA): TGTGCCAGCGGCAGAGGGGACGGCTACACCTTC.

In DNA, the CDR3 is TGTGCCTGGAGTGCATCTAGCTTCAGCTCCTACGAGCAGTACTTC. This translates into CAWSASSFSSYEQYF. The V and J genes are TRBV30 and TRBJ2-7, with D perhaps matching TRBD2 (5 bases). The V end lost 1 base, the J end lost 0 bases, and 13 bases lay between the germline ends. This CDR3 is 15 amino acids long. Germline lookup yields CDR1 GTSNPN and CDR2 SVGIG (reference sequence).

The chain uses TRBV28 and TRBJ1-2, with D perhaps matching TRBD1 (6 bases). Trimming removed 4 bases from V and 4 bases from J, with 22 bases in between. Looked up from germline, CDR1 is MDHEN and CDR2 is SYDVKM. The CDR3 has 17 residues. The CDR3 reads CASSSWDTYNLAYGYTF. The CDR3 nucleotides read TGTGCCAGCAGTTCGTGGGACACGTACAATCTAGCCTATGGCTACACCTTC.

This clone was seen a few times. CDR3 DNA sequence: TGCGCCAGCAGCTTTTTATCGGCGGAGGCGAACACCGGGGAGCTGTTTTTT. It translates to CASSFLSAEANTGELFF. The chain links TRBV5-1 to TRBJ2-2; weak D call: TRBD2 (5 bases). CDR3 size: 17 residues. The germline V gene encodes CDR1 SGHRS and CDR2 YFSETQ. V was shortened by 2 bases and J by 0 bases, with 14 bases between the two germline ends.

The V and J genes are TRBV19 and TRBJ1-4; no clear D. V lost 3 bases, J lost 2 bases, and 13 bases lay in between. Germline-derived CDR1 and CDR2 are LNHDA and SQIVND (reference sequence). This CDR3 has 16 amino acids. DNA for the CDR3: TGTGCCAGTAGTATGGGGAACTGGTACACTAATGAAAAACTGTTTTTT. Translating gives CASSMGNWYTNEKLFF.

The rearrangement links TRBV5-1 to TRBJ2-7, with TRBD1 matching over 9 bases. The CDR3 has 14 amino acids. Germline trimming cut 6 bases from V and 4 bases from J; bases unmatched to any gene: 8. CDR1 SGHRS and CDR2 YFSETQ come from the germline V gene. The CDR3 loop is CASNLGQGSYEQYF. CDR3 bases: TGCGCCAGCAACCTGGGACAGGGATCATACGAGCAGTACTTC.

This sequence joins TRBV2 and TRBJ1-2; no clear D. Germline V gene data show CDR1 as SNHLY and CDR2 as FYNNEI. V was trimmed by 3 bases and J by 4 bases, leaving 6 bases between them. The length of the CDR3 is 12 residues. The CDR3 is CASSDNFYGYTF. In DNA, the CDR3 is TGTGCCAGCAGTGACAATTTCTATGGCTACACCTTC.

This sequence joins TRBV30 and TRBJ2-7; no definite D call. V gave up 6 bases and J gave up 2 bases, with 23 bases separating them. The CDR3 has 16 residues. Germline V gives CDR1 GTSNPN, CDR2 SVGIG (reference sequence). CDR3 nucleotide sequence: TGTGCCTGCCTCCCCGGAGACATGCGAGGCCCCTACGAGCAGTACTTC. Translation: CACLPGDMRGPYEQYF.

V is TRBV7-3 and J is TRBJ2-3, with unresolved D. The CDR3 consists of 12 residues. Germline-derived CDR1 and CDR2 are SGHTA and FQGTGA. Trimming took off 5 bases at V and 2 bases at J, with 5 bases between the two ends. CDR3 DNA: TGTGCCAGCAGCATTTACACAGATACGCAGTATTTT. It encodes CASSIYTDTQYF.

This chain joins TRBV5-6 and TRBJ2-2; D tentatively fits TRBD1 or TRBD2 (5 bases each). Germline loops: CDR1 SGHDT, CDR2 YYEEEE. The V and J ends lost 1 base and 6 bases respectively, with 16 bases between them. This CDR3 has 16 amino acids. The CDR3 DNA sequence: TGTGCCAGCAGCTTGTATTCTCGAGGGGTGGCCGGGGAGCTGTTTTTT. It specifies CASSLYSRGVAGELFF.